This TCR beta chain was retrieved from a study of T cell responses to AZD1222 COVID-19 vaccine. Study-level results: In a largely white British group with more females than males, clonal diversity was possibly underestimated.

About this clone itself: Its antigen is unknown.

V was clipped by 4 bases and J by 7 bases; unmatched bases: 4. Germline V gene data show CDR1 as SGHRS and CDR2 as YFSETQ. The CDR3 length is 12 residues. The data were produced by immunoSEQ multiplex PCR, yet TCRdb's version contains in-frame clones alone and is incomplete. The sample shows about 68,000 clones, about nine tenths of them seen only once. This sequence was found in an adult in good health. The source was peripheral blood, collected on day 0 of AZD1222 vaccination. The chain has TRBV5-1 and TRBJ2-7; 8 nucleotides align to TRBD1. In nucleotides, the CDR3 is TGCGCCAGCAGCACGGACAGGGCAGAGCAGTACTTC. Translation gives CASSTDRAEQYF. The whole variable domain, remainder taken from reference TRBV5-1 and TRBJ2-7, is KAGVTQTPRYLIKTRGQQVTLSCSPISGHRSVSWYQQTPGQGLQFLFEYFSETQRNKGNFPGRFSGRQFSNSRSEMNVSTLELGDSALYLCASSTDRAEQYFGPGTRLTVT.